This TCR beta chain derives from a study of blood T cell repertoires in COVID-19. Here immunoSEQ multiplex PCR was the method, and the copy in TCRdb shows in-frame clones only, minus some. The sample contains around 230,000 clones, approximately 89% of which appear only once. Everyone who took part was roughly 18 to 90 years old, and they came from about 25 US areas. The CDR3 length is 16 residues. Unmatched junction bases numbered 11, after V lost 4 bases and J lost 9 bases. Germline V gene data show CDR1 as WSHSY and CDR2 as SAAADI. The specimen sequenced was PBMCs or T cells enriched from blood (not recorded which). V gene TRBV10-2 combines with J gene TRBJ2-1, with 11 nucleotides matching TRBD2. The receptor was derived from a woman aged 30 to 39 with acute COVID-19. The CDR3 reads CASSVARLAGKVEQFF. In DNA form, the CDR3 reads TGCGCCAGCAGTGTAGCCAGACTAGCGGGGAAGGTTGAGCAGTTCTTC.